This T cell receptor (beta chain) comes out of a study of control samples from healthy donors and cancer patients. Produced via immunoSEQ multiplex PCR; TCRdb's table is partial and in-frame only. This table holds under 150,000 clones, about nine tenths found once. CDR1 and CDR2 from the germline V gene are SEHNR and FQNEAQ (reference sequence). This CDR3 is built from 17 residues. V gave up 1 base and J gave up 6 bases, with 19 bases separating them. The TCR comes from a woman in her twenties or thirties in good health. The sample comprised blood. This chain uses TRBV7-9 with TRBJ1-5; D is unresolved. The CDR3 sequence is CASSLGSGSTMSQPQHF. The DNA for the CDR3 is TGTGCCAGCAGCTTAGGCTCCGGGTCCACTATGAGTCAGCCCCAGCATTTT.